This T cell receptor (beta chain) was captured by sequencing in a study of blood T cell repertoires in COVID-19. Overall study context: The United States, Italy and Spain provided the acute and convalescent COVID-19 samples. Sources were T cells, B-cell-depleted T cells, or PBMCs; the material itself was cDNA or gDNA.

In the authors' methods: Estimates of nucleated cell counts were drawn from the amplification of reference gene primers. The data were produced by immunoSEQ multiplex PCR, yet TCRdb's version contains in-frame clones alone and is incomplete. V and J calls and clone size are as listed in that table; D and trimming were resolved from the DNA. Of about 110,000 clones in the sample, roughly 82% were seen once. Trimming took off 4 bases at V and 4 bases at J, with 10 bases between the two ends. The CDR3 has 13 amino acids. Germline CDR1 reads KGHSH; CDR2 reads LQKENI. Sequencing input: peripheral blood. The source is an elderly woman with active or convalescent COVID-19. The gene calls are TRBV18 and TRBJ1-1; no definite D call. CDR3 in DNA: TGTGCCAGCTCACGGTTACAAAGCACTGAAGCTTTCTTT. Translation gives CASSRLQSTEAFF.